Below, 9 T cell receptor beta chains from the same sample are listed, as sequenced in a study of blood T cell repertoires in COVID-19. Libraries were prepared by immunoSEQ multiplex PCR; TCRdb keeps only in-frame clonotypes and omits some of them. This table has 150,000 or so clones, about 85% appearing once. The sample comprised PBMCs or T cells enriched from blood (not recorded which). Source of these receptors: a woman aged 40 to 50 who had been exposed to COVID-19.

The chain recombines TRBV7-8 with TRBJ1-1, with D unclear. The CDR3 has 12 residues. The V and J ends lost 3 bases and 4 bases respectively, with 6 bases between them. Germline CDR1 and CDR2: SGHVS and FQNEAQ. The CDR3 nucleotides are TGTGCCAGCAGCTTTCACGGCACTGAAGCTTTCTTT. Translating gives CASSFHGTEAFF.

The V and J genes are TRBV21-1 and TRBJ2-3; the DNA was not compared with TRBD2, the D call given in the table. TRBV21-1 is termed a pseudogene. This CDR3 is built from 15 residues. The CDR3 loop is CASSKGGDGTDTQYF. The CDR3 bases are TGTGCCAGCAGCAAAGGGGGGGACGGCACAGATACGCAGTATTTT.

About this clone itself: Here the CDR3 omits its conserved ending phenylalanine or tryptophan, so a read error is the likely source. No DNA is shown, since the ends of the CDR3 on it are uncertain; the CDR3 is the one TCRdb lists. The CDR3 region is CASSKPRTEDQ. The chain uses TRBV21-1 and TRBJ1-2; the D segment call TRBD1 is taken from the table without a DNA check. TRBV21-1 is a known pseudogene. The CDR3 is 11 amino acids long, termini counted.

The chain links TRBV11-2 to TRBJ2-1; the match to TRBD2 covers 10 bases. Germline V lookup: CDR1 SGHAT, CDR2 FQNNGV. V dropped 5 bases and J dropped 3; count of bases not matched to a gene: 4. CDR3 length: 15 amino acids. In nucleotides, the CDR3 is TGTGCCAGCAGCCGCACTAGCGGGAACTACAATGAGCAGTTCTTC. Translated, it gives CASSRTSGNYNEQFF.

V gene TRBV28 combines with J gene TRBJ2-3; 7 bases map to TRBD2. This CDR3 comprises 14 residues. V gave up 7 bases and J gave up 3 bases; unmatched junction bases: 7. Germline CDR1 and CDR2: MDHEN and SYDVKM. The CDR3 reads CASMGGAGTDTQYF. DNA for the CDR3: TGTGCCAGCATGGGGGGAGCGGGGACAGATACGCAGTATTTT.

This sequence joins TRBV6-5 and TRBJ1-1; 8 bases are shared with TRBD1. The length of the CDR3 is 13 residues. Trimming removed 5 bases from V and 3 bases from J; junction bases left unmatched: 2. CDR1 and CDR2 from the germline V gene are MNHEY and SVGAGI. The CDR3 nucleotides are TGTGCCAGCAGTCACAGGGGGGACACTGAAGCTTTCTTT. Translating it yields CASSHRGDTEAFF.

CDR3 in amino acids: CASSPLDRGHQPQHF. CDR3 DNA sequence: TGTGCCAGCAGTCCCTTGGACAGGGGGCATCAGCCCCAGCATTTT. This chain joins TRBV27 and TRBJ1-5, with TRBD1 matching over 11 bases. The CDR3 consists of 15 residues. Germline V CDR1 and CDR2: MNHEY, SMNVEV (reference sequence). The J segment lost 5 bases and the V segment lost 5 bases, leaving 5 bases of the junction unmatched.

The chain uses TRBV6-5 and TRBJ2-1, with 14 bases aligning to TRBD2. The CDR3 is 15 residues long. Trimming at V came to 6 bases and at J to 5 bases, leaving 3 bases not matched to a gene. Germline V lookup: CDR1 MNHEY, CDR2 SVGAGI. CDR3: CASRGGLAGDNEQFF. CDR3 coding DNA: TGTGCCAGCAGAGGGGGACTAGCGGGGGACAATGAGCAGTTCTTC.

This chain uses TRBV5-1 with TRBJ2-3, with D perhaps TRBD1 (6 bases). The V end was cut by 5 bases, the J end by 0 bases, with 10 bases between. This CDR3 is 14 amino acids long. Per germline, CDR1 SGHRS and CDR2 YFSETQ. The CDR3 protein is CASRHTGSTDTQYF. CDR3 nucleotide sequence: TGCGCCAGCAGACATACAGGGAGCACAGATACGCAGTATTTT.